One T cell receptor beta chain is described in this entry. The data were obtained in a study of T cells in Graves' hyperthyroidism and ophthalmopathy. In germline, CDR1 is LNHDA, CDR2 SQIVND (reference sequence). Losses at the gene ends were 3 bases for V and 2 bases for J; bases not matched to a gene: 16. The CDR3 runs to 19 residues. Amplified TCR beta CDR3 regions came from RNA transcripts. The TCR CDR3 was amplified in a first-round RT-PCR using the HTBI primer set. Using its own MiXCR run on the multiplex PCR reads, TCRdb lists one record per CDR3 protein. The sample lists 400,000 to 550,000 distinct CDR3 sequences, about 15% occurring once.

The receptor comes from a woman aged 18-29 years with Graves' hyperthyroidism. The specimen sequenced was blood. V gene TRBV19 combines with J gene TRBJ2-3; 8 bases match TRBD2. The CDR3 loop reads CASSIPGTRREGDTDTQYF. CDR3 sequence (DNA): TGTGCCAGTAGTATCCCTGGCACCCGCCGGGAGGGCGACACAGATACGCAGTATTTT.